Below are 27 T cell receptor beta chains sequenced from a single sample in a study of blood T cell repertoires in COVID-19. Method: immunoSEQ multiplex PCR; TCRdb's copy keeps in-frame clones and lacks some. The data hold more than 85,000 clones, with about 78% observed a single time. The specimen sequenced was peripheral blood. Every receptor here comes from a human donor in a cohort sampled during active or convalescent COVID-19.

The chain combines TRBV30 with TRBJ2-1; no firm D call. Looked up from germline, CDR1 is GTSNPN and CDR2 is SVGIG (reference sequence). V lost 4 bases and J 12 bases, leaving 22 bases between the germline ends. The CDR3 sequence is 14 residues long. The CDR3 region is CAWNPQPLTSVQFF. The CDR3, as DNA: TGTGCCTGGAACCCGCAGCCCCTTACGAGCGTGCAGTTCTTC. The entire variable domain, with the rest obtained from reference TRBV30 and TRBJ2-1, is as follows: SQTIHQWPATLVQPVGSPLSLECTVEGTSNPNLYWYRQAAGRGLQLLFYSVGIGQISSEVPQNLSASRPQDRQFILSSKKLLLSDSGFYLCAWNPQPLTSVQFFGPGTRLTVL.

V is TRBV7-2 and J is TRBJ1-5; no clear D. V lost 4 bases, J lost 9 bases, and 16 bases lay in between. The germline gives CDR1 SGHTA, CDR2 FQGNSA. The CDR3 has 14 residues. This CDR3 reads CASSYDSHRLPQHF. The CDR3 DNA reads TGTGCCAGCAGCTACGATAGCCATAGATTGCCCCAGCATTTT.

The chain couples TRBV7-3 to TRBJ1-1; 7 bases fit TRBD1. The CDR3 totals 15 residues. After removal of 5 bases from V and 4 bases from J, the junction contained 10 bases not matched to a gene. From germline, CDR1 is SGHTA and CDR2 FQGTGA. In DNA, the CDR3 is TGTGCCAGCAGCCGACAGGGTATGTTGGGCACTGAAGCTTTCTTT. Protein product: CASSRQGMLGTEAFF.

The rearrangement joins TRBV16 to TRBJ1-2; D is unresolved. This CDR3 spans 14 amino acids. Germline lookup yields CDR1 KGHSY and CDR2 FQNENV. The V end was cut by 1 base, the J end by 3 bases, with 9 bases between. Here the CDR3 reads CASSQFPPDYGYTF. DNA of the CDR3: TGTGCCAGCAGCCAATTCCCCCCTGACTATGGCTACACCTTC.

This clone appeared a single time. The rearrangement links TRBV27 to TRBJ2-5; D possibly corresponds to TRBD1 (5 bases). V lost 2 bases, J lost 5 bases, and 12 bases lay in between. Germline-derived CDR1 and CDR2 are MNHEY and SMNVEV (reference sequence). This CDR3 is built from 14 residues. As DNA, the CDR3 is TGTGCCAGCAGTTTACAGGGATTCGGGGAGACCCAGTACTTC. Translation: CASSLQGFGETQYF.

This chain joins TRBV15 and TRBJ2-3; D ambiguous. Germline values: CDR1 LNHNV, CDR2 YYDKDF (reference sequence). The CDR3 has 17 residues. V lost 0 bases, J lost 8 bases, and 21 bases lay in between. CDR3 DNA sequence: TGTGCCACCAGCAGAGATCGTGACATATGGGCTTTGGGTACGCAGTATTTT. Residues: CATSRDRDIWALGTQYF.

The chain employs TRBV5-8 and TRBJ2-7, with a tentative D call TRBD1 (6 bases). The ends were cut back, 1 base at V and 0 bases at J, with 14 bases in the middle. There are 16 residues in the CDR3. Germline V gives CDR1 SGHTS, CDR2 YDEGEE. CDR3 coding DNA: TGTGCCAGCAGCTTGTTTACGGGACATGCCTCCTACGAGCAGTACTTC. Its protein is CASSLFTGHASYEQYF.

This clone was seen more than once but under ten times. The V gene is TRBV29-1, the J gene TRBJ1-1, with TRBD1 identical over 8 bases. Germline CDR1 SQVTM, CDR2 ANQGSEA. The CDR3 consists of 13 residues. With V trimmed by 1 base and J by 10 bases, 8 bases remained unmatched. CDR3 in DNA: TGCAGCGTTGAAGTGGCCACCGGGACAGGAGCTTTCTTT. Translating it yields CSVEVATGTGAFF.

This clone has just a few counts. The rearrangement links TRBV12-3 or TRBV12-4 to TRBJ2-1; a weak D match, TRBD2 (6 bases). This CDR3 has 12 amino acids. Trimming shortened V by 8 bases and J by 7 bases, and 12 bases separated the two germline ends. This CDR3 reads CASGLSGNEQFF. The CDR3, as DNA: TGTGCCAGCGGACTTAGCGGAAATGAGCAGTTCTTC.

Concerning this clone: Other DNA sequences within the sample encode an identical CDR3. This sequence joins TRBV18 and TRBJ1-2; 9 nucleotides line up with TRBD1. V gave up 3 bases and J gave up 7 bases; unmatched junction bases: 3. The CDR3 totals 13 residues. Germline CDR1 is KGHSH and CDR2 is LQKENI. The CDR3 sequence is CASSPGQGGGYTF. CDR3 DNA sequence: TGTGCCAGCTCACCGGGACAGGGAGGTGGCTACACCTTC.

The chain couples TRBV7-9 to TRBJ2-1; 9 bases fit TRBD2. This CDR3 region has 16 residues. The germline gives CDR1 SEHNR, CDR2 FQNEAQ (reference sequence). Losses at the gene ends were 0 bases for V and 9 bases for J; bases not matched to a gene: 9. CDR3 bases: TGTGCCAGCAGCTTAGCGTTGCGGGGGGGAACGGGTGAGCAGTTCTTC. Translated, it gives CASSLALRGGTGEQFF.

The CDR3 loop reads CASSLTGANTGELFF. In nucleotides, the CDR3 is TGTGCCAGCAGCTTGACAGGGGCGAACACCGGGGAGCTGTTTTTT. The J gene is TRBJ2-2, the V gene TRBV7-8; 8 bases are a match to TRBD1. The CDR3 has 15 amino acids. With 3 bases clipped from V and 0 bases from J, the junction kept 0 bases outside the gene matches. The germline gives CDR1 SGHVS, CDR2 FQNEAQ.

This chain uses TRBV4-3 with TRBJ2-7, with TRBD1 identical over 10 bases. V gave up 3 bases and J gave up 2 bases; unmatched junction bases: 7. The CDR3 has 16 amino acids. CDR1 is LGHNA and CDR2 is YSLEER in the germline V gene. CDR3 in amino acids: CASSQTLTGGAYEQYF. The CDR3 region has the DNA TGCGCCAGCAGCCAGACCCTGACAGGGGGCGCCTACGAGCAGTACTTC.

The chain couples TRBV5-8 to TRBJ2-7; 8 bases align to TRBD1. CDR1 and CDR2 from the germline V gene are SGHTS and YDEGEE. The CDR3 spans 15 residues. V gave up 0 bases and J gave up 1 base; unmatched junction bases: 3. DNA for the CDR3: TGTGCCAGCAGCTTGGGGACAGGGAGTTCCTACGAGCAGTACTTC. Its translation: CASSLGTGSSYEQYF.

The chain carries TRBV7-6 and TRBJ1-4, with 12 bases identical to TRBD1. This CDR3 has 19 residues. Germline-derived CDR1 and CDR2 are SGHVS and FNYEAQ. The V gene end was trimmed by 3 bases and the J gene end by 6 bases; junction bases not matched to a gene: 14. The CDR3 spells CASSFPPRDRGRNDEKLFF. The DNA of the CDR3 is TGTGCCAGCAGCTTCCCCCCAAGGGACAGGGGGCGTAATGATGAAAAACTGTTTTTT.

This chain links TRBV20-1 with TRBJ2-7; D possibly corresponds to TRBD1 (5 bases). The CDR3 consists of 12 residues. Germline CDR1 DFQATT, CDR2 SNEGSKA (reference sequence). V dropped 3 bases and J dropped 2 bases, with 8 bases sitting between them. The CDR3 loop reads CSASTGPYEQYF. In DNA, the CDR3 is TGCAGTGCTAGTACAGGACCCTACGAGCAGTACTTC.

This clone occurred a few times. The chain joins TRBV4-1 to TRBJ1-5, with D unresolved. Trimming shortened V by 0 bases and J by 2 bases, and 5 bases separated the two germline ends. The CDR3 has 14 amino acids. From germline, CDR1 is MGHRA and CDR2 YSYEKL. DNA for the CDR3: TGCGCCAGCAGCCAAGAGAGTGGCAATCAGCCCCAGCATTTT. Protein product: CASSQESGNQPQHF.

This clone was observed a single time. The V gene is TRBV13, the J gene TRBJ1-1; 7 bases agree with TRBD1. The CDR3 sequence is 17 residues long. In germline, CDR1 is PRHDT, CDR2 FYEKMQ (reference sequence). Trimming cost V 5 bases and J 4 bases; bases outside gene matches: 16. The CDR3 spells CASSPVSGEGGSTEAFF. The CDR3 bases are TGTGCCAGCAGCCCCGTTAGTGGGGAAGGGGGCAGCACTGAAGCTTTCTTT.

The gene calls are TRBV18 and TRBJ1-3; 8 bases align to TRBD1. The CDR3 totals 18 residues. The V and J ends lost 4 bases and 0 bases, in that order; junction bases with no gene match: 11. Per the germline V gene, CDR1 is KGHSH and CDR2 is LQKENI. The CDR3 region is CASSLERTGIYSGNTIYF. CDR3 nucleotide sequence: TGTGCCAGCTCACTCGAAAGGACAGGGATTTACTCTGGAAACACCATATATTTT.

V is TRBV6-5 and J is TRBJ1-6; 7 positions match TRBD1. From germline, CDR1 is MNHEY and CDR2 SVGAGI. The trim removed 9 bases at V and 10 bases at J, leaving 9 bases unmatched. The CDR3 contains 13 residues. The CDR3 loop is CASKTGVVSPLHF. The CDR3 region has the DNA TGTGCCAGTAAAACAGGGGTGGTGTCACCCCTCCACTTT.

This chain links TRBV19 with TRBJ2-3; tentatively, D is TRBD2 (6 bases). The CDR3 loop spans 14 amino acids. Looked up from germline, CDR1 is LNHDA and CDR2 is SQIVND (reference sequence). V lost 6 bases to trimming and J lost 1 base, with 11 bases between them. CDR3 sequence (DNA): TGTGCCAGTAGGGAGGGAGTACGCACAGATACGCAGTATTTT. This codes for CASREGVRTDTQYF.

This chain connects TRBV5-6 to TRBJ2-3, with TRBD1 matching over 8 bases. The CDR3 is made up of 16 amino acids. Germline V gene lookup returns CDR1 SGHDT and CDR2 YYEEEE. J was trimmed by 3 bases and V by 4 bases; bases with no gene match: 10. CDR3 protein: CASSKRTGSSTDTQYF. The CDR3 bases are TGTGCCAGCAGCAAGCGGACAGGGAGTAGTACAGATACGCAGTATTTT.

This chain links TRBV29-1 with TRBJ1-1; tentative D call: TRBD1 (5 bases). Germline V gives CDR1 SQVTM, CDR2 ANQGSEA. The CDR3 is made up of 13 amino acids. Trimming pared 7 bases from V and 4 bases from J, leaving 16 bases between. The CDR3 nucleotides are TGCAGCGCAGGGACTTCCTCGGGCACTGAAGCTTTCTTT. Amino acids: CSAGTSSGTEAFF.

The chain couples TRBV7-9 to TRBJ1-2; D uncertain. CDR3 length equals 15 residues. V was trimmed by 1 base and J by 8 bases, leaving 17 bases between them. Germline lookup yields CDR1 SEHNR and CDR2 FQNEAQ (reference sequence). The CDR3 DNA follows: TGTGCCAGCAGCTTAGTGGCGTCTAACGCCGGGGGCTACACCTTC. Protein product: CASSLVASNAGGYTF.

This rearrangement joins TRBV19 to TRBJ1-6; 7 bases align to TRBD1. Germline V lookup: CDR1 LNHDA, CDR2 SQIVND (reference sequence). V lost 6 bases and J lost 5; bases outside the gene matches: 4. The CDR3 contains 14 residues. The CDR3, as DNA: TGTGCCAGTAGCCGCGGGACAGATAATTCACCCCTCCACTTT. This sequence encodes CASSRGTDNSPLHF.

DNA for the CDR3: TGTGCCAGCAGTTCTCAGGGGGCTCGGGAGCAGTACTTC. Protein sequence: CASSSQGAREQYF. V is TRBV6-5 and J is TRBJ2-7; 8 bases line up with TRBD1. The CDR3 has 13 residues. Germline values: CDR1 MNHEY, CDR2 SVGAGI. V shed 4 bases, J shed 7 bases, and the junction held 6 bases outside the gene matches.

The CDR3 nucleotides are TGCGCCAGCAGTAGCGGGGTGACTCTCCAAGAGACCCAGTACTTC. Its protein is CASSSGVTLQETQYF. The chain has TRBV5-1 and TRBJ2-5; 8 bases align to TRBD2. This CDR3 contains 15 residues. The trim removed 5 bases at V and 1 base at J, leaving 7 bases unmatched. Germline V lookup: CDR1 SGHRS, CDR2 YFSETQ.